A selection of T cell receptor beta chains follows, all from one sample in a study of shared clonotypes between healthy human individuals. Assay used: immunoSEQ multiplex PCR; TCRdb lists only in-frame clones, some missing. The sample consists of 1.5 million to 2.5 million clones, around 96% of them appearing once. Sequenced sample: naive CD8+ T cells sorted from blood. The source is a man younger than 35 in good health. CDR3s include the opening cysteine and the closing phenylalanine or tryptophan.

J gene: TRBJ1-3
V gene: TRBV19
CDR3 protein: CARPRFKGERNSGNTIYF

J gene: TRBJ2-5
V gene: TRBV7-6
CDR3 protein: CASSLGRVQETQYF

J gene: TRBJ2-7
V gene: TRBV2
CDR3 protein: CASSVKSYEQYF

J gene: TRBJ2-5
V gene: TRBV27
CDR3 protein: CASSFDLSGSPETQYF

J gene: TRBJ2-3
V gene: TRBV5-4
CDR3 protein: CASSLGSDTQYF

J gene: TRBJ2-7
V gene: TRBV4-1
CDR3 protein: CASSPLAGGTYEQYF

J gene: TRBJ2-1
V gene: TRBV30
CDR3 protein: CALEMSSGYNEQFF

J gene: TRBJ2-4
V gene: TRBV5-1
CDR3 protein: CASSVTGDSRNIQYF

J gene: TRBJ2-7
V gene: TRBV5-1
CDR3 protein: CASGFGTGGYEQYF

J gene: TRBJ2-7
V gene: TRBV4-1
CDR3 protein: CASSQPSTRYEQYF

J gene: TRBJ2-1
V gene: TRBV6-1
CDR3 protein: CASREETSGDNEQFF

J gene: TRBJ2-1
V gene: TRBV7-6
CDR3 protein: CASSLEGEGSDNEQFF

J gene: TRBJ2-7
V gene: TRBV20-1
CDR3 protein: CSADDRVEQYF

J gene: TRBJ2-5
V gene: TRBV18
CDR3 protein: CASSLVRGGQETQYF

J gene: TRBJ2-7
V gene: TRBV4-1
CDR3 protein: CASSLSPGQGIYEQYF

J gene: TRBJ2-3
V gene: TRBV4-3
CDR3 protein: CASSHHADEVTDTQYF

J gene: TRBJ1-2
V gene: TRBV29-1
CDR3 protein: CVGQVANYGYTF

J gene: TRBJ2-3
V gene: TRBV7-8
CDR3 protein: CASSLSGGTDTQYF

J gene: TRBJ2-7
V gene: TRBV30
CDR3 protein: CAREPGASYEQYF

J gene: TRBJ2-7
V gene: TRBV6-5
CDR3 protein: CASSYSMGGEQYF

J gene: TRBJ1-1
V gene: TRBV9
CDR3 protein: CASSVFPGTEAFF

J gene: TRBJ2-1
V gene: TRBV5-6
CDR3 protein: CASSLEGRESYNEQFF

J gene: TRBJ2-7
V gene: TRBV6-5
CDR3 protein: CASSMTGELYEQYF

J gene: TRBJ2-3
V gene: TRBV7-2
CDR3 protein: CASSPVARLAGGDTQYF

J gene: TRBJ2-3
V gene: TRBV6-6
CDR3 protein: CASSYSRREYADTQYF

J gene: TRBJ2-1
V gene: TRBV18
CDR3 protein: CASSPDNEQFF

J gene: TRBJ1-1
V gene: TRBV4-3
CDR3 protein: CASSQAGITEAFF

J gene: TRBJ1-2
V gene: TRBV6-5
CDR3 protein: CASSVGPGYGYTF

J gene: TRBJ2-7
V gene: TRBV19
CDR3 protein: CASRRDRYPYEQYF

J gene: TRBJ2-7
V gene: TRBV7-9
CDR3 protein: CASSLVRPDGSYEQYF

J gene: TRBJ2-5
V gene: TRBV7-8
CDR3 protein: CASSLGGEVGTQYF

J gene: TRBJ2-7
V gene: TRBV10-3
CDR3 protein: CAISEPEVDTFVYEQYF

J gene: TRBJ1-2
V gene: TRBV6-1
CDR3 protein: CASSDKNRDPLNGYTF

J gene: TRBJ1-6
V gene: TRBV11-1
CDR3 protein: CASSSGTDNSPLHF

J gene: TRBJ1-1
V gene: TRBV27
CDR3 protein: CASSLQGANTEAFF

J gene: TRBJ2-3
V gene: TRBV9
CDR3 protein: CASSIRPGLAGANPDTQYF

J gene: TRBJ2-5
V gene: TRBV7-9
CDR3 protein: CASSFLRGVRRETQYF

J gene: TRBJ1-6
V gene: TRBV27
CDR3 protein: CASSLEGNSPLHF

J gene: TRBJ2-7
V gene: TRBV15
CDR3 protein: CATSKEVSYEQYF

J gene: TRBJ2-7
V gene: TRBV7-9
CDR3 protein: CASSLAQGTRPYEQYF

J gene: TRBJ2-1
V gene: TRBV29-1
CDR3 protein: CSVEGEFGSYNEQFF

J gene: TRBJ1-1
V gene: TRBV19
CDR3 protein: CASSPGDILEQAEAFF